The clone carrying this TCR beta chain was detected once. Its antigen is not identified. Other DNA sequences in the sample encode the same CDR3. At deep level, the assay was performed. Method: immunoSEQ multiplex PCR; TCRdb's copy keeps in-frame clones and lacks some. This sample yields 2 million to 2.5 million clones, of which approximately 94% are seen a single time; 0.13% belongs to the top ten. Germline V CDR1 and CDR2: SGHRS, YFSETQ. Deletions cut 4 bases from V and 7 bases from J, with 15 bases between. CDR3 size: 14 residues. The data belong to a study of shared clonotypes between healthy human individuals. On the study more broadly: In total, the donors were two women and a few men aged 18 to 49. Study-wide findings and caveats: Sequencing depth was predicted to influence how clonotypes are shared among donors. Apart from blood, nothing was sampled; tissue repertoires likely differ.

The chain joins TRBV5-1 to TRBJ1-3; D is ambiguous. The TCR sequence derives from a man between 18 and 29 years old in good health. Specimen: naive CD4+ T cells sorted from blood. Subset in this sample: CD45RA+ positively selected. The CDR3 DNA reads TGCGCCAGCAGCGTCAATAGGGATAGGAACACCATATATTTT. Translation gives CASSVNRDRNTIYF.